This T cell receptor beta chain was captured by sequencing in a study of somatic mutations in cytotoxic T cells in rheumatoid arthritis. Study-level findings and limits: Among rheumatoid arthritis patients and age-matched healthy controls, CD8+ T-cell clonality was not significantly different.

The data were produced by immunoSEQ multiplex PCR, yet TCRdb's version contains in-frame clones alone and is incomplete. Counted here are over 10,000 clones, approximately 80% occurring once; the ten biggest clones make up 14%. This clone turned up a few times. What it binds is unknown. The CDR3 is made up of 12 amino acids. Trimming stripped 1 base from V and 5 bases from J, with 6 bases between. In germline, CDR1 is SGHAT, CDR2 FQNNGV. Healthy control status was assigned to blood donors, whose median age was roughly 56 years (range about 21-70) and of whom about 54% were female. The genes are TRBV11-2 and TRBJ2-7, with unresolved D. Specimen: CD8+ T cells sorted from blood. The sequence derives from a man in his forties or fifties in good health. Here the CDR3 DNA reads TGTGCCAGCAGCTTAGGTGCGCACGAGCAGTACTTC. It specifies CASSLGAHEQYF.